These 17 T cell receptor beta chains came from one sample sequenced in a study of blood T cell repertoires in COVID-19. TCRdb's copy holds only in-frame clones and misses some; the assay was immunoSEQ multiplex PCR. The table includes nearly 110,000 clones, about three quarters detected once. Sequencing was carried out using peripheral blood. All receptors come from a man at least 80 years old with COVID-19, enrolled during active disease.

The gene calls are TRBV6-5 and TRBJ2-1; TRBD1 agrees at 8 bases. This CDR3 spans 15 amino acids. Germline loops: CDR1 MNHEY, CDR2 SVGAGI. The V segment lost 6 bases and the J segment 5 bases; nucleotides outside the gene matches: 9. The CDR3 loop is CASRPRQGKNNEQFF. DNA for the CDR3: TGTGCCAGCAGACCCCGACAGGGGAAGAACAATGAGCAGTTCTTC.

This rearrangement joins TRBV30 to TRBJ2-7; 12 nucleotides align to TRBD1. V trimming: 4 bases; J trimming: 9 bases; junction bases outside the gene matches: 13. Germline CDR1 and CDR2: GTSNPN and SVGIG (reference sequence). This CDR3 is 15 amino acids long. In DNA form, the CDR3 reads TGTGCCTGGACTTTTCCGGGACAGGGGGCGCACCCGCAGTACTTC. Amino acids: CAWTFPGQGAHPQYF.

This clone was seen only once. The chain employs TRBV28 and TRBJ1-1; 7 bases are a match to TRBD1. V shed 7 bases and J 1 base; nucleotides not matched to a gene: 9. The CDR3 totals 15 residues. CDR1 MDHEN and CDR2 SYDVKM come from the germline V gene. The CDR3 DNA is TGTGCCAGCACCACCGCAGGACAGGAGAACACTGAAGCTTTCTTT. Translated: CASTTAGQENTEAFF.

This chain uses TRBV6-2 or TRBV6-3 with TRBJ2-5; possible D gene TRBD2, 6 bases. The CDR3 is 14 amino acids. V gave up 6 bases and J gave up 3 bases, with 14 bases separating them. Germline-derived CDR1 and CDR2 are MNHEY and SVGEGT. The CDR3 DNA follows: TGTGCCAGCAGCCATGGGACTTGGAAAGAGACCCAGTACTTC. Residues: CASSHGTWKETQYF.

The chain couples TRBV18 to TRBJ2-5; 7 nucleotides align to TRBD1. This CDR3 has 14 amino acids. V trimming: 4 bases; J trimming: 2 bases; junction bases outside the gene matches: 4. Per the germline V gene, CDR1 is KGHSH and CDR2 is LQKENI. CDR3 sequence (DNA): TGTGCCAGCTCACTTGAGACAGGGCAAGAGACCCAGTACTTC. Translating gives CASSLETGQETQYF.

The chain has TRBV6-2 or TRBV6-3 and TRBJ2-7; 8 nucleotides agree with TRBD1. This CDR3 region has 13 residues. J lost 6 bases, V lost 4 bases, and 5 bases had no gene match. CDR1 is MNHEY, CDR2 SVGEGT, per germline. CDR3: CASSWTDRGEQYF. CDR3 in DNA: TGTGCCAGCAGTTGGACTGACAGGGGCGAGCAGTACTTC.

For this clone: The junction differs from germline at one of its ends, possibly a read error. The chain combines TRBV7-9 with TRBJ2-3; possible D gene TRBD2, 5 bases. The germline V gene encodes CDR1 SEHNR and CDR2 FQNEAQ (reference sequence). The CDR3 consists of 17 residues. The CDR3 sequence is CANSPPWMRASTDTQYF. CDR3 coding DNA: TGTGCCAACAGCCCCCCGTGGATGCGGGCTAGCACAGATACGCAGTATTTT.

This clone was seen a few times. The V gene is TRBV4-1, the J gene TRBJ2-3; D gene unclear. Trimming removed 2 bases at V and 2 bases at J, with 5 bases between. The CDR3 extends over 13 amino acids. CDR1 is MGHRA, CDR2 YSYEKL, per germline. The CDR3 nucleotides are TGCGCCAGCAGCCAATCCTTCACAGATACGCAGTATTTT. This translates into CASSQSFTDTQYF.

This chain uses TRBV6-6 with TRBJ1-1; a weak D match, TRBD1 (5 bases). The CDR3 runs 14 residues. Deletions cut 2 bases from V and 5 bases from J, with 12 bases between. CDR1 MNHNY and CDR2 SVGAGI come from the germline V gene (reference sequence). The CDR3 protein is CASSYPGERTEAFF. For the CDR3, the DNA is TGTGCCAGCAGTTACCCGGGGGAAAGGACTGAAGCTTTCTTT.

V and J are TRBV28 and TRBJ1-1, with D perhaps matching TRBD1 (5 bases). The germline V gene has CDR1 MDHEN and CDR2 SYDVKM. The CDR3 covers 15 residues. The V end lost 2 bases, the J end lost 9 bases, and 19 bases lay between the germline ends. For the CDR3, the DNA is TGTGCCAGCAGTTTAATTAGGGTCAGGGCCCTCCAAGCTTTCTTT. Translated, it gives CASSLIRVRALQAFF.

The chain employs TRBV18 and TRBJ2-7; D not resolved. The germline CDR1 and CDR2 sequences are KGHSH and LQKENI. The CDR3 extends over 14 amino acids. Trimming cost V 2 bases and J 3 bases, with 11 bases left between them. The DNA for the CDR3 is TGTGCCAGCTCACCAGAGGTCGGTATCTACGAGCAGTACTTC. Translated: CASSPEVGIYEQYF.

The chain uses TRBV4-1 and TRBJ2-7; 9 nucleotides match TRBD2. The CDR3 sequence is 15 residues long. Germline V CDR1 and CDR2: MGHRA, YSYEKL. Trimming took 0 bases from V and 9 from J; bases not matched to a gene: 9. The DNA for the CDR3 is TGCGCCAGCAGCCAAGATCCGGCTAGCGGGAATGGGCAGTACTTC. Translating gives CASSQDPASGNGQYF.

This clone was recorded once. DNA for the CDR3: TGTGCCAGCAGACCGACAGGGGGCGCGAGGGTGAGTCAGCCCCAGCATTTT. As protein: CASRPTGGARVSQPQHF. The chain couples TRBV28 to TRBJ1-5; 10 bases map to TRBD1. The CDR3 covers 17 residues. The junction had 14 bases not matched to a gene; V was cut back by 6 bases and J by 6 bases. Germline V lookup: CDR1 MDHEN, CDR2 SYDVKM.

Ten or more counts support this clone. This chain links TRBV7-8 with TRBJ2-5; 7 nucleotides agree with TRBD2. The CDR3 runs 13 residues. Germline trimming cut 4 bases from V and 2 bases from J; bases unmatched to any gene: 1. Per germline, CDR1 SGHVS and CDR2 FQNEAQ. CDR3 sequence reads: CASSWGLQETQYF. Written as DNA, the CDR3 is TGTGCCAGCAGCTGGGGACTACAAGAGACCCAGTACTTC.

The chain joins TRBV19 to TRBJ2-2; 8 positions match TRBD1. The CDR3 contains 18 residues. The junction had 10 bases not matched to a gene; V was cut back by 4 bases and J by 0 bases. Germline CDR1 LNHDA, CDR2 SQIVND (reference sequence). CDR3 sequence: CASSTDRGYLTNTGELFF. CDR3 DNA: TGTGCCAGTAGTACCGACAGGGGCTATCTTACGAACACCGGGGAGCTGTTTTTT.

The CDR3 nucleotides read TGCAGCGTTGAGGTTCTAGCGGGTTACGAGCAGTACTTC. Translation: CSVEVLAGYEQYF. The genes are TRBV29-1 and TRBJ2-7, with TRBD2 identical over 8 bases. Germline-derived CDR1 and CDR2 are SQVTM and ANQGSEA. This CDR3 comprises 13 residues. With V trimmed by 3 bases and J by 4 bases, 5 bases remained unmatched.

This clone came up once. V is TRBV5-4 and J is TRBJ2-3; 9 positions agree with TRBD2. V lost 4 bases, J lost 2 bases, and 17 bases stayed unmatched. The CDR3 sequence is 19 residues long. The germline CDR1 and CDR2 sequences are SGHNT and YYREEE (reference sequence). This CDR3 reads CASSPGTIGLARITDTQYF. CDR3 DNA sequence: TGTGCCAGCAGCCCCGGAACTATTGGACTAGCGCGGATCACAGATACGCAGTATTTT.